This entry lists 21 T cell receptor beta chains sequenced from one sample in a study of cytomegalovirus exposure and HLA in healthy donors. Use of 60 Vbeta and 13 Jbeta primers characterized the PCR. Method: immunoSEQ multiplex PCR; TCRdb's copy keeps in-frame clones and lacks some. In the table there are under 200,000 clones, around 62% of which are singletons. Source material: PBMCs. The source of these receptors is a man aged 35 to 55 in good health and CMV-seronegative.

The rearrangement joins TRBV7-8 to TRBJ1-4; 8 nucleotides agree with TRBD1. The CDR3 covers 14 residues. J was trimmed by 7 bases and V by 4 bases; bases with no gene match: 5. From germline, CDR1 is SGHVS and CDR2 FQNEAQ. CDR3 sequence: CASSSRQGLEKLFF. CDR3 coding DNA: TGTGCCAGCAGCTCAAGACAGGGGCTTGAAAAACTGTTTTTT.

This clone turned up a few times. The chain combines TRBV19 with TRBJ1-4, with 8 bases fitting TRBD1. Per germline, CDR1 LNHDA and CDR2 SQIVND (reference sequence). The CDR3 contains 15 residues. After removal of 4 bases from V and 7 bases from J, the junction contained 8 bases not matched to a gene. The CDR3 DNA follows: TGTGCCAGTAGTACCCTCGGGACAGGCCCTGAAAAACTGTTTTTT. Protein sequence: CASSTLGTGPEKLFF.

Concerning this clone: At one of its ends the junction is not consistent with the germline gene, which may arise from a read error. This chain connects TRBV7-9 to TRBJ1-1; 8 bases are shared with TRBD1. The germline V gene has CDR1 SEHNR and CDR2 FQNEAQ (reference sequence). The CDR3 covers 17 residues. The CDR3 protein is CSSSLPAQGAWNTEAFF. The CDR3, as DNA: TGTTCCAGCAGCTTACCCGCGCAGGGGGCATGGAACACTGAAGCTTTCTTT.

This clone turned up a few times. CDR3 nucleotides: TGTGCCAGTAGTATGGGACTTGAAGAGACCCAGTACTTC. It codes for CASSMGLEETQYF. The gene calls are TRBV19 and TRBJ2-5; TRBD2 is a possible D gene (6 bases). With 3 bases removed from V and 3 bases from J, the gap between germline ends came to 8 bases. CDR3 size: 13 residues. Germline V gene data show CDR1 as LNHDA and CDR2 as SQIVND (reference sequence).

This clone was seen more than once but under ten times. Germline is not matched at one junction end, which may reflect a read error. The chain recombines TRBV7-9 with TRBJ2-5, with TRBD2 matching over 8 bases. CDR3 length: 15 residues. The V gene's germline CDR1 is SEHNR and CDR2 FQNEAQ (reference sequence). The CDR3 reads CSSSSGGRSLETQYF. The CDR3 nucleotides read TGTTCCAGCAGCTCGGGAGGGAGGAGTTTGGAGACCCAGTACTTC.

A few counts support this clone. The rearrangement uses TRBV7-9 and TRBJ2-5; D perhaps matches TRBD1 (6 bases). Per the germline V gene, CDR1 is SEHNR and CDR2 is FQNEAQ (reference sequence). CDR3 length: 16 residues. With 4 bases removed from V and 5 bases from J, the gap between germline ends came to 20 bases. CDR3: CASSSGTPAWGETQYF. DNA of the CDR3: TGTGCCAGCAGCTCTGGGACACCCGCTTGGGGGGAGACCCAGTACTTC. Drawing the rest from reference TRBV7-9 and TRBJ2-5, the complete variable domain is DTGVSQNPRHKITKRGQNVTFRCDPISEHNRLYWYRQTLGQGPEFLTYFQNEAQLEKSRLLSDRFSAERPKGSFSTLEIQRTEQGDSAMYLCASSSGTPAWGETQYFGPGTRLLVL.

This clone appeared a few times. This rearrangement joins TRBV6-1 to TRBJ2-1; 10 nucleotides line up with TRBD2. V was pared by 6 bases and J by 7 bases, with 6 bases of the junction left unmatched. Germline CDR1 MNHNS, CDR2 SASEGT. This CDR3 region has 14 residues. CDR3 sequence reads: CASRVAGGLNEQFF. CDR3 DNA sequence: TGTGCCAGCAGAGTAGCGGGAGGCCTAAATGAGCAGTTCTTC.

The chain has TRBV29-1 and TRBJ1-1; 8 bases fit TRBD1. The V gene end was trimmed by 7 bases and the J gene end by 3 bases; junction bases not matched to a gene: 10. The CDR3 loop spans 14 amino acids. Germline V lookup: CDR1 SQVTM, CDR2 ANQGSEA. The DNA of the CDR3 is TGCAGCGGAAAGCCAGGGGGCGGGTACACTGAAGCTTTCTTT. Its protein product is CSGKPGGGYTEAFF. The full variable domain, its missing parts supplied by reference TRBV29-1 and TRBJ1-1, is SAVISQKPSRDICQRGTSLTIQCQVDSQVTMMFWYRQQPGQSLTLIATANQGSEATYESGFVIDKFPISRPNLTFSTLTVSNMSPEDSSIYLCSGKPGGGYTEAFFGQGTRLTVV.

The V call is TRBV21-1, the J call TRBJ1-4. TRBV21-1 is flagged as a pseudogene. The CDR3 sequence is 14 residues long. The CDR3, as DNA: TGTGCCAGCAGCAAACGGGTCGCTAATGAAAAACTGTTTTTT. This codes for CASSKRVANEKLFF.

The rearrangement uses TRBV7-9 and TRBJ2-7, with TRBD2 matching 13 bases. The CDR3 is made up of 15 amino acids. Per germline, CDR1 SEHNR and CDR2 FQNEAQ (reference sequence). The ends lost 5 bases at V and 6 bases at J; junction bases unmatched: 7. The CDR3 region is CASSTGLAGVTEQYF. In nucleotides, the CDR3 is TGTGCCAGCAGCACCGGACTAGCGGGAGTTACCGAGCAGTACTTC.

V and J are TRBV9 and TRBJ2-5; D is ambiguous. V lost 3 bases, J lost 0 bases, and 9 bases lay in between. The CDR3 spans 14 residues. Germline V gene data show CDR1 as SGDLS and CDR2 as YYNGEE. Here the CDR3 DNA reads TGTGCCAGCAGCGGAAAACGGTACCAAGAGACCCAGTACTTC. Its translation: CASSGKRYQETQYF.

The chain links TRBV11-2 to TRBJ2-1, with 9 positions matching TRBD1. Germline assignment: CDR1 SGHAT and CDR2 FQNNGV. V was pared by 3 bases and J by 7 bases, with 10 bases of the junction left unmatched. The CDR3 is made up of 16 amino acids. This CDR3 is CASSFTGGKYVNEQFF. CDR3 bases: TGTGCCAGCAGCTTTACAGGGGGCAAATATGTGAATGAGCAGTTCTTC.

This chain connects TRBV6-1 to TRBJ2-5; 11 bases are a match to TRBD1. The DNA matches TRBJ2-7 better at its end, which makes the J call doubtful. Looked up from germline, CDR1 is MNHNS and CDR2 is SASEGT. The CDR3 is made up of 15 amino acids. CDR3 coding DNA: TGTGCCAGCAGTTCCGGACAGGGGGCGTATTACGAGCAGTACTTC. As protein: CASSSGQGAYYEQYF.

CDR3 nucleotides: TGTGCCAGCAGCTCTGGACTAGCGGAATACAATGAGCAGTTCTTC. This translates into CASSSGLAEYNEQFF. The V gene is TRBV7-3, the J gene TRBJ2-1, with 10 bases that match TRBD2. Unmatched junction bases numbered 4, after V lost 4 bases and J lost 4 bases. The CDR3 spans 15 residues. Germline CDR1 reads SGHTA; CDR2 reads FQGTGA.

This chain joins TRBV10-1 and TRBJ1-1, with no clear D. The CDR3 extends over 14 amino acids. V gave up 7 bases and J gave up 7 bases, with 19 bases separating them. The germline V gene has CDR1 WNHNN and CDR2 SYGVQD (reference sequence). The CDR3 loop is CASKIWRRASEAFF. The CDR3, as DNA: TGCGCCAGCAAGATCTGGAGGAGGGCGAGTGAAGCTTTCTTT.

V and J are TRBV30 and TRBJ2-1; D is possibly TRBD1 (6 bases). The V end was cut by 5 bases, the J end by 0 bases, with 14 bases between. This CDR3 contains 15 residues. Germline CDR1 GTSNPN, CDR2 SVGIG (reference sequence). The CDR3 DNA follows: TGTGCCTGGGATGGGGGCCTCAGCTCCTACAATGAGCAGTTCTTC. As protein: CAWDGGLSSYNEQFF.

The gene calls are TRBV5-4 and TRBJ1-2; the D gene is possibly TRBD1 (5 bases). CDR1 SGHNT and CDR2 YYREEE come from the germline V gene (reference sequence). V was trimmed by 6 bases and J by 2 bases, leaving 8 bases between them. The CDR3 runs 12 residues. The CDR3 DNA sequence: TGTGCCAGCAAGGGGCAGAACTATGGCTACACCTTC. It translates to CASKGQNYGYTF.

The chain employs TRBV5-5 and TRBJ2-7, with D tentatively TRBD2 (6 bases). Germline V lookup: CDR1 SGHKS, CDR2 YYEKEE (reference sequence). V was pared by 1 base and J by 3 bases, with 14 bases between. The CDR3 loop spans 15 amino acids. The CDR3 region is CASSLQESSGYEQYF. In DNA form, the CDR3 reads TGTGCCAGCAGCTTGCAGGAGAGTAGCGGCTACGAGCAGTACTTC.

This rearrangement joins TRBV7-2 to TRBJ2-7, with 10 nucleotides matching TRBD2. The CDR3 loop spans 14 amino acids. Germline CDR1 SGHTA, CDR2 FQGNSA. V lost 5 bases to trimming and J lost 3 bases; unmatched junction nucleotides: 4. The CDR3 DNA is TGTGCCAGCAGCCGAACTAGCGGGGACTACGAGCAGTACTTC. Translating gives CASSRTSGDYEQYF.

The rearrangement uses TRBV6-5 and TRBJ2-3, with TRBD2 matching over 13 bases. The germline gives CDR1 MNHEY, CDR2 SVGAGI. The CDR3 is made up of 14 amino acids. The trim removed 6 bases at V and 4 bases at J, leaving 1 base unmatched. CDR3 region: CASSGLAGADTQYF. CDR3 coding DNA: TGTGCCAGCAGCGGACTAGCGGGAGCAGATACGCAGTATTTT.

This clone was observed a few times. The CDR3 loop reads CASSNDGFGEQFF. CDR3 bases: TGTGCCAGCAGTAATGACGGGTTCGGTGAGCAGTTCTTC. J is TRBJ2-1 and V is TRBV6-1; D unresolved. The length of the CDR3 is 13 residues. Between the trimmed V and J ends, which lost 5 bases and 9 bases, there was a span of 14 bases. Looked up from germline, CDR1 is MNHNS and CDR2 is SASEGT.